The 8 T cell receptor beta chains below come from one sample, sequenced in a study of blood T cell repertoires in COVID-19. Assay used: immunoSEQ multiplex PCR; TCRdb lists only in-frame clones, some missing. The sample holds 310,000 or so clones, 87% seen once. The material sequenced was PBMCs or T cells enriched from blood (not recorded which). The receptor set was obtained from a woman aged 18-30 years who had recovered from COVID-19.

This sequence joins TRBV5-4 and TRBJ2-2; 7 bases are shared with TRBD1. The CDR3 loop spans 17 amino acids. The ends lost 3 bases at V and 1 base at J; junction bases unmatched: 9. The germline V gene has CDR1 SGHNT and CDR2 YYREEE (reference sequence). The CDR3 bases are TGTGCCAGCAGCTCTCCCCCAGGGGGTCGGAACACCGGGGAGCTGTTTTTT. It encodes CASSSPPGGRNTGELFF.

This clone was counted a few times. This CDR3 reads CASSPQGWSATDTQYF. In nucleotides, the CDR3 is TGTGCCAGCAGCCCCCAGGGCTGGTCCGCCACAGATACGCAGTATTTT. The V and J genes are TRBV7-3 and TRBJ2-3; maybe TRBD1 (5 bases). The V and J ends lost 5 bases and 2 bases respectively, with 17 bases between them. The CDR3 contains 16 residues. Germline V gene data show CDR1 as SGHTA and CDR2 as FQGTGA.

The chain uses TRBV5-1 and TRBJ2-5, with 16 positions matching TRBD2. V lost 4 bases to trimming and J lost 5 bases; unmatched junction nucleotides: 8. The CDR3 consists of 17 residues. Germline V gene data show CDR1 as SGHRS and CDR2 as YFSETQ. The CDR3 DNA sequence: TGCGCCAGCAGCCCGGGGGGACTAGCGGGAGGGCCGGAGACCCAGTACTTC. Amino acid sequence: CASSPGGLAGGPETQYF.

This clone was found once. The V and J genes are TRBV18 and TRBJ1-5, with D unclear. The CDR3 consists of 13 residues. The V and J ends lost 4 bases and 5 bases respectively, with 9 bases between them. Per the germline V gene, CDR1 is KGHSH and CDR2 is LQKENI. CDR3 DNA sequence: TGTGCCAGCTCACTACAGCTTCATCAGCCCCAGCATTTT. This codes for CASSLQLHQPQHF.

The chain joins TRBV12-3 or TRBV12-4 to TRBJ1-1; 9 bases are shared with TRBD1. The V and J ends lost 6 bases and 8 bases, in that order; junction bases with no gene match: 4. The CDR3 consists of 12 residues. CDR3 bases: TGTGCCAGCAGGTCCGACAGGGGGGAAGCTTTCTTT. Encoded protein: CASRSDRGEAFF.

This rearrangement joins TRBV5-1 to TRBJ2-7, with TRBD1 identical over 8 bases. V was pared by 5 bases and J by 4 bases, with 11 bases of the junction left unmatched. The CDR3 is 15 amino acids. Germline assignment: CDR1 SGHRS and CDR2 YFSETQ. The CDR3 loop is CASREGTGRSYEQYF. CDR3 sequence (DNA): TGCGCCAGCAGGGAGGGGACAGGACGATCGTACGAGCAGTACTTC.

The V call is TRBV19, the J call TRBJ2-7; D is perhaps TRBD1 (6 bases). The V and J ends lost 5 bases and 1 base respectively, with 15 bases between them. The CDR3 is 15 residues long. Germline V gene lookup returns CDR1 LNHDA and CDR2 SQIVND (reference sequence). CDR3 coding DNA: TGTGCCAGTAGTCCCTCGGCAGGGGAGTCCTACGAGCAGTACTTC. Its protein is CASSPSAGESYEQYF.

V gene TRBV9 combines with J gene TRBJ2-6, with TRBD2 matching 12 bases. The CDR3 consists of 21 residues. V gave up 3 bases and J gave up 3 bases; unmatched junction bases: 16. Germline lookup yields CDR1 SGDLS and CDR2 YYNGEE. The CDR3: CASSGTDGLAGTYFGANVLTF. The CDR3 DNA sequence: TGTGCCAGCAGCGGGACAGATGGACTAGCGGGAACTTACTTTGGGGCCAACGTCCTGACTTTC. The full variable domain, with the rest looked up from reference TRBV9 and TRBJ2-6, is DSGVTQTPKHLITATGQRVTLRCSPRSGDLSVYWYQQSLDQGLQFLIQYYNGEERAKGNILERFSAQQFPDLHSELNLSSLELGDSALYFCASSGTDGLAGTYFGANVLTFGAGSRLTVL.